This TCR beta chain was sequenced during a study of human T cells and chemical hapten exposure. Germline V gives CDR1 SGHAT, CDR2 FQNNGV. CDR3 size: 12 residues. V lost 0 bases and J 11 bases, leaving 8 bases between the germline ends. TCRdb re-derived calls from the RACE reads in MiXCR, one entry per CDR3 protein. Here the sample spans more than 75,000 distinct CDR3 sequences, roughly 8.8% being singletons. The time point denotes: pre-sensitization, week 0. The treatment here: therapeutic diphenylcyclopropenone sensitization with weekly scalp DPC. The receptor comes from a woman aged 40 to 49 with alopecia areata. Some clones in this sample may be carry-over from other donors' samples. The sequencing used whole blood, collected in connection with sensitization to the hapten diphenylcyclopropenone (DPC). The rearrangement joins TRBV11-2 to TRBJ2-1, with D uncertain. CDR3 in amino acids: CASSLEILQQFF. DNA of the CDR3: TGTGCCAGCAGCTTAGAAATTTTACAGCAGTTCTTC. Filled out from reference TRBV11-2 and TRBJ2-1, the complete variable domain reads EAGVAQSPRYKIIEKRQSVAFWCNPISGHATLYWYQQILGQGPKLLIQFQNNGVVDDSQLPKDRFSAERLKGVDSTLKIQPAKLEDSAVYLCASSLEILQQFFGPGTRLTVL.